These T cell receptor beta chains were read from a single sample in a study of beta chain features in type 1 diabetes. Here immunoSEQ multiplex PCR was the method, and the copy in TCRdb shows in-frame clones only, minus some. Of around 250,000 clones listed, about 15% were seen once; the top ten hold about 0.018%. What was sequenced was naive CD4+ T cells from blood. These TCRs come from a man younger than 40 with type 1 diabetes. The CDR3 runs from the conserved cysteine through the conserved F or W. Each record gives: clone size, J gene, V gene, CDR3 length, D gene, CDR3 DNA, CDR3 protein. The D gene is left open where the match is weak. Clone sizes are given selectively: once, few, many, or a class where the clone is expanded.

abundance: .; j_gene: TRBJ1-6; v_gene: TRBV6-6; len: 12; d_gene: .; CDR3nt: TGTGCCAGTTCTAAAGCGGCGTCCCCCCTCCACTTT; CDR3aa: CASSKAASPLHF
abundance: few; j_gene: TRBJ1-1; v_gene: TRBV7-9; len: 12; d_gene: .; CDR3nt: TGTGCCAGCAGCCCTCGACAGGACAAAGCTTTCTTT; CDR3aa: CASSPRQDKAFF
abundance: .; j_gene: TRBJ2-2; v_gene: TRBV2; len: 17; d_gene: TRBD2; CDR3nt: TGTGCCAGCAGTGAAGACGGGACTAGCGGGGAACGGCGGAAGCTGTTTTTT; CDR3aa: CASSEDGTSGERRKLFF
abundance: .; j_gene: TRBJ1-5; v_gene: TRBV2; len: 14; d_gene: .; CDR3nt: TGTGCCAGCACCAGGGACTCGGGGAATCAGCCCCAGCATTTT; CDR3aa: CASTRDSGNQPQHF
abundance: few; j_gene: TRBJ2-1; v_gene: TRBV14; len: 15; d_gene: TRBD2; CDR3nt: TGTGCCAGCAGCCAAGAGGCTAGCGGGGGTAATGAGCAGTTCTTC; CDR3aa: CASSQEASGGNEQFF
abundance: .; j_gene: TRBJ2-3; v_gene: TRBV29-1; len: 16; d_gene: .; CDR3nt: TGCAGCGTTGGGGGTCTACAGGGCCTCAACACAGATACGCAGTATTTT; CDR3aa: CSVGGLQGLNTDTQYF
abundance: .; j_gene: TRBJ2-7; v_gene: TRBV5-6; len: 13; d_gene: TRBD1; CDR3nt: TGTGCCAGCAGCCCCCGGGACAGCTACGAGCAGTACTTC; CDR3aa: CASSPRDSYEQYF
abundance: .; j_gene: TRBJ2-7; v_gene: TRBV6-1; len: 13; d_gene: .; CDR3nt: TGTGCCAGCAGCAGGGGTATGTCCTACGAGCAGTACTTC; CDR3aa: CASSRGMSYEQYF
abundance: few; j_gene: TRBJ2-3; v_gene: TRBV9; len: 15; d_gene: .; CDR3nt: TGTGCCAGCAGCGTCGGGACACCCCACAGAGATACGCAGTATTTT; CDR3aa: CASSVGTPHRDTQYF
abundance: .; j_gene: TRBJ2-1; v_gene: TRBV27; len: 17; d_gene: TRBD1; CDR3nt: TGTGCCAGCAGTTTATACCCCTCAGGGGGCGAGTACAATGAGCAGTTCTTC; CDR3aa: CASSLYPSGGEYNEQFF
abundance: few; j_gene: TRBJ1-2; v_gene: TRBV18; len: 15; d_gene: .; CDR3nt: TGTGCCAGCTCACCTAGGACAGAGGAGAATTATGGCTACACCTTC; CDR3aa: CASSPRTEENYGYTF
abundance: few; j_gene: TRBJ2-5; v_gene: TRBV7-2; len: 16; d_gene: .; CDR3nt: TGTGCCAGCAGCCCCCCCGGATGGGTGGGCGAGGAGACCCAGTACTTC; CDR3aa: CASSPPGWVGEETQYF
abundance: .; j_gene: TRBJ1-5; v_gene: TRBV4-1; len: 14; d_gene: .; CDR3nt: TGCGCCAGCAGCCCGCTACCCCCCAATCAGCCCCAGCATTTT; CDR3aa: CASSPLPPNQPQHF
abundance: .; j_gene: TRBJ2-1; v_gene: TRBV19; len: 16; d_gene: TRBD2; CDR3nt: TGTGCCAGTAGTCTCAAGCGGGATCTCCGCGACAATGAGCAGTTCTTC; CDR3aa: CASSLKRDLRDNEQFF
abundance: few; j_gene: TRBJ1-2; v_gene: TRBV5-4; len: 16; d_gene: TRBD1; CDR3nt: TGTGCCAGCAGCTTGGCGGGACAGGGGAGTAACTATGGCTACACCTTC; CDR3aa: CASSLAGQGSNYGYTF
abundance: few; j_gene: TRBJ2-7; v_gene: TRBV5-4; len: 13; d_gene: TRBD2; CDR3nt: TGTGCCAGGCGGCGGGGGGGAGGATACGAGCAGTACTTC; CDR3aa: CARRRGGGYEQYF
abundance: .; j_gene: TRBJ1-5; v_gene: TRBV10-3; len: 13; d_gene: .; CDR3nt: TGTGCCATCAGTGACAGGGAAAATCAGCCCCAGCATTTT; CDR3aa: CAISDRENQPQHF
abundance: .; j_gene: TRBJ1-3; v_gene: TRBV19; len: 14; d_gene: .; CDR3nt: TGTGCCACCACCGCTCGGACAGCTGGAAACACCATATATTTT; CDR3aa: CATTARTAGNTIYF
abundance: few; j_gene: TRBJ2-7; v_gene: TRBV5-1; len: 14; d_gene: TRBD1; CDR3nt: TGCGCCAGCAGCTCCGGGACAGCACCCCACGAGCAGTACTTC; CDR3aa: CASSSGTAPHEQYF
abundance: .; j_gene: TRBJ2-7; v_gene: TRBV28; len: 15; d_gene: .; CDR3nt: TGTGCCAGCGGATCCGTCGGACAGTCAGTTTACGAGCAGTACTTC; CDR3aa: CASGSVGQSVYEQYF
abundance: many; j_gene: TRBJ2-5; v_gene: TRBV23-1; len: 17; d_gene: .; CDR3nt: TGCGCCAGCAGTCAATCGGTAGTAGCGCGTGCACAAGAGACCCAGTACTTC; CDR3aa: CASSQSVVARAQETQYF
abundance: few; j_gene: TRBJ1-1; v_gene: TRBV18; len: 15; d_gene: TRBD1; CDR3nt: TGTGCCAGCTCACCTGGGAACAGGGGAGAATCTGAAGCTTTCTTT; CDR3aa: CASSPGNRGESEAFF
abundance: .; j_gene: TRBJ1-5; v_gene: TRBV5-6; len: 16; d_gene: TRBD1; CDR3nt: TGTGCCAGCAGCTTGTGGTTGGACAGGGACAATCAGCCCCAGCATTTT; CDR3aa: CASSLWLDRDNQPQHF
abundance: .; j_gene: TRBJ2-2; v_gene: TRBV11-2; len: 17; d_gene: TRBD1; CDR3nt: TGTGCCAGCAGCTTACGTCCCGGCAGGGGGCGGACCGGGGAGCTGTTTTTT; CDR3aa: CASSLRPGRGRTGELFF
abundance: .; j_gene: TRBJ2-7; v_gene: TRBV11-2; len: 16; d_gene: TRBD1; CDR3nt: TGTGCCAGCAGCTTGGGACCCGGACAGGGCTACTACGAGCAGTACTTC; CDR3aa: CASSLGPGQGYYEQYF
abundance: few; j_gene: TRBJ2-3; v_gene: TRBV7-2; len: 13; d_gene: .; CDR3nt: TGTGCCAGCAGCTTACGCCCGGGAGATACGCAGTATTTT; CDR3aa: CASSLRPGDTQYF
abundance: .; j_gene: TRBJ2-7; v_gene: TRBV4-1; len: 17; d_gene: TRBD2; CDR3nt: TGCGCCAGCAGCCAAGATTGGGCGGGAGGGCCTCCTTACGAGCAGTACTTC; CDR3aa: CASSQDWAGGPPYEQYF
abundance: .; j_gene: TRBJ2-1; v_gene: TRBV1; len: 14; d_gene: .; CDR3nt: TGCACCAGCAGCCCTCGACTAGCCTACAATGAGCAGTTCTTC; CDR3aa: CTSSPRLAYNEQFF
abundance: .; j_gene: TRBJ2-3; v_gene: TRBV4-2; len: 13; d_gene: .; CDR3nt: TGTGCCAGCAGCCAGGACACAACAGATACGCAGTATTTT; CDR3aa: CASSQDTTDTQYF
abundance: few; j_gene: TRBJ2-7; v_gene: TRBV27; len: 15; d_gene: TRBD1; CDR3nt: TGTGCCAGCTCCGTCCCGGGACAGGGGGCTGATGAGCAGTACTTC; CDR3aa: CASSVPGQGADEQYF
abundance: few; j_gene: TRBJ2-1; v_gene: TRBV7-9; len: 15; d_gene: TRBD2; CDR3nt: TGTGCCAGCAGCCCCCGGGGGGGGGCGGGCAATGAGCAGTTCTTC; CDR3aa: CASSPRGGAGNEQFF
abundance: few; j_gene: TRBJ1-2; v_gene: TRBV18; len: 12; d_gene: .; CDR3nt: TGTGCCAGCTCACCAGGGGCGTATGGCTACACCTTC; CDR3aa: CASSPGAYGYTF
abundance: few; j_gene: TRBJ2-5; v_gene: TRBV9; len: 16; d_gene: .; CDR3nt: TGTGCCAGCAGCGTAGGGGCTGGTAGCGGACAAGAGACCCAGTACTTC; CDR3aa: CASSVGAGSGQETQYF
abundance: few; j_gene: TRBJ2-1; v_gene: TRBV30; len: 12; d_gene: TRBD2; CDR3nt: TGTGCCTTAGCGGGAGGGGGCAATGAGCAGTTCTTC; CDR3aa: CALAGGGNEQFF
abundance: few; j_gene: TRBJ2-1; v_gene: TRBV2; len: 13; d_gene: TRBD1; CDR3nt: TGTGCCAGCAACGGACAGGGAAACAATGAGCAGTTCTTC; CDR3aa: CASNGQGNNEQFF
abundance: .; j_gene: TRBJ1-5; v_gene: TRBV19; len: 14; d_gene: .; CDR3nt: TGTGCCAGGAGTGCACAGGGTGGGTATCAGCCCCAGCATTTT; CDR3aa: CARSAQGGYQPQHF
abundance: .; j_gene: TRBJ2-3; v_gene: TRBV9; len: 17; d_gene: TRBD1; CDR3nt: TGTGCCAGCAGCGTAGGGGTGGGGACAGGGGGTTCAGATACGCAGTATTTT; CDR3aa: CASSVGVGTGGSDTQYF
abundance: few; j_gene: TRBJ2-1; v_gene: TRBV6-1; len: 15; d_gene: TRBD2; CDR3nt: TGTGCCAGCACCAGACTAGCGGGAATGTACAATGAGCAGTTCTTC; CDR3aa: CASTRLAGMYNEQFF
abundance: .; j_gene: TRBJ1-4; v_gene: TRBV12-5; len: 16; d_gene: .; CDR3nt: TGTGCTAGTGGTTTGCCACCCCAGGGGAGGGTTGAAAAACTGTTTTTT; CDR3aa: CASGLPPQGRVEKLFF
abundance: few; j_gene: TRBJ2-7; v_gene: TRBV30; len: 13; d_gene: TRBD1; CDR3nt: TGTGCCTGGAGTGGGGGACAGGGAAGCGAGCAGTACTTC; CDR3aa: CAWSGGQGSEQYF
abundance: .; j_gene: TRBJ2-5; v_gene: TRBV7-6; len: 14; d_gene: TRBD2; CDR3nt: TGTGCCAGCAGCTTAGGGCTAGCGGGAGGGCCCCAGTACTTC; CDR3aa: CASSLGLAGGPQYF
abundance: .; j_gene: TRBJ2-3; v_gene: TRBV18; len: 14; d_gene: TRBD2; CDR3nt: TGTGCCAGCTCACCTGGACTAGCCGTAGATACGCAGTATTTT; CDR3aa: CASSPGLAVDTQYF
abundance: few; j_gene: TRBJ1-6; v_gene: TRBV11-3; len: 14; d_gene: TRBD1; CDR3nt: TGTGCCAGCAGCTACGGACAGGGAGGTTCACCCCTCCACTTT; CDR3aa: CASSYGQGGSPLHF
abundance: few; j_gene: TRBJ1-1; v_gene: TRBV18; len: 13; d_gene: .; CDR3nt: TGTGCCAGCTCACCGGGACATAACACTGAAGCTTTCTTT; CDR3aa: CASSPGHNTEAFF
abundance: .; j_gene: TRBJ2-1; v_gene: TRBV5-4; len: 16; d_gene: TRBD2; CDR3nt: TGTGCCAGCAGCTTGGGCCTAGCGGGAGGGCTCTATGAGCAGTTCTTC; CDR3aa: CASSLGLAGGLYEQFF
abundance: few; j_gene: TRBJ2-2; v_gene: TRBV6-5; len: 16; d_gene: .; CDR3nt: TGTGCCAGCAGTTCCGGGACATCCGCGAACACCGGGGAGCTGTTTTTT; CDR3aa: CASSSGTSANTGELFF
abundance: .; j_gene: TRBJ1-3; v_gene: TRBV4-1; len: 15; d_gene: TRBD1; CDR3nt: TGCGCCAGCAGCCAAGTAGGGACAGCCGGAAACACCATATATTTT; CDR3aa: CASSQVGTAGNTIYF
abundance: few; j_gene: TRBJ2-3; v_gene: TRBV27; len: 13; d_gene: .; CDR3nt: TGTGCCAGCAGTTTAGAGGGTTCAGATACGCAGTATTTT; CDR3aa: CASSLEGSDTQYF
abundance: .; j_gene: TRBJ2-2; v_gene: TRBV5-6; len: 13; d_gene: .; CDR3nt: TGTGCCAGCAGCCATACAGGGCCCGGGGAGCTGTTTTTT; CDR3aa: CASSHTGPGELFF
abundance: few; j_gene: TRBJ1-1; v_gene: TRBV5-1; len: 21; d_gene: TRBD1; CDR3nt: TGCGCCAGCAGCTTGGCGGCTTCACGGGACAGGGGGCTGTTGGCGAACACTGAAGCTTTCTTT; CDR3aa: CASSLAASRDRGLLANTEAFF
abundance: few; j_gene: TRBJ2-3; v_gene: TRBV30; len: 14; d_gene: .; CDR3nt: TGTGCCTGGAGTGTAAACAAGAACACAGATACGCAGTATTTT; CDR3aa: CAWSVNKNTDTQYF
abundance: .; j_gene: TRBJ2-2; v_gene: TRBV11-2; len: 13; d_gene: TRBD2; CDR3nt: TGTGCCAGCAGCCTCCGGGGGGCCGGGGAGCTGTTTTTT; CDR3aa: CASSLRGAGELFF
abundance: few; j_gene: TRBJ2-1; v_gene: TRBV7-9; len: 13; d_gene: TRBD2; CDR3nt: TGTGCCAGCAGCTTGGCGGGAGGGTTGGAGCAGTTCTTC; CDR3aa: CASSLAGGLEQFF
abundance: few; j_gene: TRBJ2-2; v_gene: TRBV5-6; len: 17; d_gene: TRBD1; CDR3nt: TGTGCCAGCAGCGGCAGGGACATACAGGGGGAAACCGGGGAGCTGTTTTTT; CDR3aa: CASSGRDIQGETGELFF
abundance: .; j_gene: TRBJ2-5; v_gene: TRBV7-8; len: 12; d_gene: TRBD2; CDR3nt: TGTGCCAGCCGGGGGGGAGGAGAGACCCAGTACTTC; CDR3aa: CASRGGGETQYF
abundance: few; j_gene: TRBJ1-2; v_gene: TRBV7-2; len: 11; d_gene: .; CDR3nt: TGTGCCAGCAGCCCGGGACACGGCTACACCTTC; CDR3aa: CASSPGHGYTF
abundance: few; j_gene: TRBJ2-2; v_gene: TRBV5-1; len: 15; d_gene: TRBD1; CDR3nt: TGCGCCAGCAGCCTCGGACAGGGGAACACCGGGGAGCTGTTTTTT; CDR3aa: CASSLGQGNTGELFF
abundance: .; j_gene: TRBJ2-7; v_gene: TRBV27; len: 13; d_gene: .; CDR3nt: TGTGCCAGCAGGGCGGCTGTCGGCTCCGAGCAGTACTTC; CDR3aa: CASRAAVGSEQYF
abundance: .; j_gene: TRBJ1-5; v_gene: TRBV5-1; len: 14; d_gene: .; CDR3nt: TGCGCCAGCAGCTTGGACGGTAGCAATCAGCCCCAGCATTTT; CDR3aa: CASSLDGSNQPQHF
abundance: few; j_gene: TRBJ2-5; v_gene: TRBV25-1; len: 14; d_gene: .; CDR3nt: TGTGCCAGCAGTAGGCAGGGTCTTAGGGAGACCCAGTACTTC; CDR3aa: CASSRQGLRETQYF